A selection of T cell receptor beta chains follows, all from one sample in a study of control samples from healthy donors and cancer patients. TCRdb's copy holds only in-frame clones and misses some; the assay was immunoSEQ multiplex PCR. This table holds around 170,000 clones, roughly 90% found once. Material for sequencing was blood. These receptors originate from a woman aged 30 to 39 in good health. CDR3s include the opening cysteine and the closing phenylalanine or tryptophan. D genes are given only for firm matches. Clone sizes are given selectively: once, few, many, or a class where the clone is expanded.

TRBD2	TRBV2	TRBJ2-1	.	CASRPTGLAVNFSYNEQFF	TGTGCCAGCAGACCCACGGGACTAGCGGTAAACTTCTCCTACAATGAGCAGTTCTTC
.	TRBV6-5	TRBJ1-3	.	CASSYRTPSSGNTIYF	TGTGCCAGCAGTTACAGGACTCCAAGCTCTGGAAACACCATATATTTT
.	TRBV7-9	TRBJ1-1	once	CASSRQPNGNTEAFF	TGTGCCAGCAGCCGCCAACCCAACGGGAACACTGAAGCTTTCTTT
.	TRBV7-8	TRBJ1-1	.	CASSLSVTGNTEAFF	TGTGCCAGCAGCTTAAGCGTGACAGGGAACACTGAAGCTTTCTTT
TRBD1	TRBV11-2	TRBJ2-7	.	CASSASGTGAYEQYF	TGTGCCAGCAGCGCTTCCGGGACAGGGGCCTACGAGCAGTACTTC
.	TRBV6-5	TRBJ1-5	.	CASTGQRNQPQHF	TGTGCCAGCACCGGGCAGCGCAATCAGCCCCAGCATTTT
.	TRBV3-1/TRBV3-2	TRBJ2-7	.	CASSQDGPEQYF	TGTGCCAGCAGCCAAGATGGACCCGAGCAGTACTTC
.	TRBV7-9	TRBJ1-1	once	CASSHHYGRVTEAFF	TGTGCCAGCAGTCATCATTACGGGAGGGTCACTGAAGCTTTCTTT
.	TRBV24-1	TRBJ1-1	few	CATSDSPPRDTEAFF	TGTGCCACCAGTGATTCCCCCCCCCGGGACACTGAAGCTTTCTTT
.	TRBV30	TRBJ1-5	.	CAWSTALDQPQHF	TGTGCCTGGAGCACTGCCCTAGATCAGCCCCAGCATTTT
.	TRBV6-6	TRBJ2-1	once	CASSYLARSYNEQFF	TGTGCCAGCAGTTACCTGGCACGCTCCTACAATGAGCAGTTCTTC
.	TRBV21-1	TRBJ2-3	.	CASSKAQLSRGDTQYF	TGTGCCAGCAGCAAAGCGCAACTATCTCGCGGGGATACGCAGTATTTT
.	TRBV6-5	TRBJ2-6	.	CASSYEETGANVLTF	TGTGCCAGCAGTTACGAGGAAACTGGGGCCAACGTCCTGACTTTC
TRBD1	TRBV2	TRBJ1-3	.	CASTAGQGAGNTIYF	TGTGCCAGCACCGCTGGGCAGGGGGCCGGAAACACCATATATTTT
.	TRBV9	TRBJ1-3	.	CASTPGPSGNTIYF	TGTGCCAGCACCCCAGGCCCGTCTGGAAACACCATATATTTT
.	TRBV4-1	TRBJ2-7	.	CASSQVGVGQQYF	TGCGCCAGCAGCCAAGTTGGAGTCGGCCAGCAGTACTTC
.	TRBV6-2/TRBV6-3	TRBJ1-6	.	CASSLQSRDSPLHF	TGTGCCAGCAGTCTCCAGTCTCGAGATTCACCCCTCCACTTT
TRBD2	TRBV29-1	TRBJ2-1	few	CSVDGSGSIGEQFF	TGCAGCGTTGATGGTAGCGGGAGTATCGGTGAGCAGTTCTTC
TRBD2	TRBV7-9	TRBJ2-7	few	CASSSGTSGRSSYEQYF	TGTGCCAGCAGCTCCGGGACTAGCGGGAGGAGCTCCTACGAGCAGTACTTC
TRBD2	TRBV7-7	TRBJ2-2	.	CASSFLIPGLAGSGELFF	TGTGCTAGCAGCTTTCTTATCCCTGGACTAGCGGGCTCCGGGGAGCTGTTTTTT
.	TRBV28	TRBJ2-4	.	CATGYKLEQAKNIQYF	TGTGCCACCGGGTACAAGTTGGAGCAAGCCAAAAACATTCAGTACTTC
.	TRBV27	TRBJ1-5	.	CASLDTSNQPQHF	TGTGCCAGCCTTGACACTAGCAATCAGCCCCAGCATTTT
.	TRBV27	TRBJ1-2	.	CASSLGLSDRYTF	TGTGCCAGCAGTCTAGGCCTCAGCGATCGCTACACCTTC
TRBD1	TRBV9	TRBJ2-3	.	CASSVGQSSTDTQYF	TGTGCCAGCAGCGTGGGACAGAGTAGCACAGATACGCAGTATTTT
.	TRBV6-6	TRBJ1-1	.	CASSYSGVNTEAFF	TGTGCCAGCAGTTACTCAGGGGTGAACACTGAAGCTTTCTTT
TRBD2	TRBV5-6	TRBJ2-3	.	CASTGLAGSPPGTDTQYF	TGTGCCAGCACCGGACTAGCGGGATCACCTCCGGGCACAGATACGCAGTATTTT
.	TRBV15	TRBJ2-4	.	CATSRKTDIQYF	TGTGCCACCAGCAGAAAAACGGACATTCAGTACTTC
.	TRBV12-3/TRBV12-4	TRBJ1-4	.	CASNKDGEKLFF	TGTGCCAGCAATAAGGACGGCGAAAAACTGTTTTTT
.	TRBV6-4	TRBJ2-4	.	CASKEILIAKNIQYF	TGTGCCAGCAAAGAGATTTTAATAGCCAAAAACATTCAGTACTTC
TRBD2	TRBV28	TRBJ2-1	.	CASSQTSGYTNEQFF	TGTGCCAGCAGTCAGACTAGCGGTTATACGAATGAGCAGTTCTTC
.	TRBV19	TRBJ1-3	.	CASSRGSSGNTIYF	TGTGCCAGTAGTCGAGGTTCTTCTGGAAACACCATATATTTT
TRBD2	TRBV5-1	TRBJ2-3	.	CASSLGREVPMMVTDTQYF	TGCGCCAGCAGCTTAGGGCGGGAGGTTCCCATGATGGTCACAGATACGCAGTATTTT
.	TRBV10-3	TRBJ2-1	.	CAISGERGYNEQFF	TGTGCCATCAGTGGAGAGAGGGGCTACAATGAGCAGTTCTTC
.	TRBV11-2	TRBJ1-1	few	CASSLAGTEAFF	TGTGCCAGCAGCTTAGCCGGCACTGAAGCTTTCTTT
.	TRBV13	TRBJ2-1	.	CASSSNLASVYREQFF	TGTGCCAGCAGCTCAAACTTGGCTAGCGTTTATAGGGAGCAGTTCTTC
.	TRBV16	TRBJ2-7	once	CASSHNWRPQYF	TGTGCCAGCAGCCACAACTGGCGGCCCCAGTACTTC
.	TRBV7-9	TRBJ2-1	.	CASSRSTRPPVRAYNEQFF	TGTGCCAGCAGCCGATCTACCCGGCCCCCCGTGAGGGCCTACAATGAGCAGTTCTTC
.	TRBV5-1	TRBJ2-1	.	CASSLAPMGENYNEQFF	TGCGCCAGCAGCTTGGCCCCTATGGGGGAGAACTACAATGAGCAGTTCTTC
TRBD2	TRBV19	TRBJ2-7	.	CASSLTSGTEQYF	TGTGCCAGTAGTTTGACTAGCGGGACCGAGCAGTACTTC
TRBD1	TRBV4-1	TRBJ1-5	.	CASSLTGLPPDQPQHF	TGCGCCAGCAGCCTGACAGGGTTACCCCCCGATCAGCCCCAGCATTTT
.	TRBV28	TRBJ1-2	.	CASRAAYGYTF	TGTGCCAGCAGGGCGGCCTATGGCTACACCTTC
.	TRBV28	TRBJ2-7	.	CASGQAGSSYEQYF	TGTGCCAGCGGTCAGGCGGGGAGCTCCTACGAGCAGTACTTC
TRBD1	TRBV28	TRBJ2-3	.	CASTLTGGTDTQYF	TGTGCCAGCACCTTGACAGGGGGCACAGATACGCAGTATTTT
.	TRBV19	TRBJ1-2	few	CASSMTTRGDVNYGYTF	TGTGCCAGTAGTATGACTACCAGGGGCGATGTTAACTATGGCTACACCTTC
.	TRBV4-1	TRBJ2-1	.	CASSQGWASPKQFF	TGCGCCAGCAGCCAGGGCTGGGCTAGCCCCAAGCAGTTCTTC
.	TRBV10-3	TRBJ2-1	.	CASLEIWSSYNEQFF	TGTGCCAGCCTGGAGATCTGGAGCTCCTACAATGAGCAGTTCTTC
.	TRBV2	TRBJ1-1	.	CASSESGAEWAFF	TGTGCCAGCAGTGAGTCGGGGGCCGAATGGGCTTTCTTT
.	TRBV28	TRBJ1-1	.	CASSLSSLNTEAFF	TGTGCCAGCAGTTTATCCAGTCTGAACACTGAAGCTTTCTTT
.	TRBV7-9	TRBJ2-1	few	CASSLAGTYNEQFF	TGTGCCAGCAGCTTAGCCGGAACCTACAATGAGCAGTTCTTC
TRBD1	TRBV19	TRBJ2-2	few	CASSMGQGAGTGELFF	TGTGCCAGTAGTATGGGACAGGGGGCAGGCACCGGGGAGCTGTTTTTT
TRBD2	TRBV5-6	TRBJ2-1	.	CASSLRTSGNIAYNEQFF	TGTGCCAGCAGCTTACGGACTAGCGGGAATATTGCGTACAATGAGCAGTTCTTC
TRBD1	TRBV29-1	TRBJ2-4	.	CSVRGQGKNIQYF	TGCAGCGTGAGGGGACAGGGGAAAAACATTCAGTACTTC
.	TRBV27	TRBJ2-4	.	CASSPAGFIAKNIQYF	TGTGCCAGCAGTCCTGCCGGATTCATAGCCAAAAACATTCAGTACTTC
TRBD1	TRBV19	TRBJ2-7	.	CASSIGAGGGYEQYF	TGTGCCAGTAGTATAGGGGCAGGGGGCGGTTACGAGCAGTACTTC
.	TRBV6-1	TRBJ1-1	once	CASSESVGGVPEAFF	TGTGCCAGCAGTGAATCCGTGGGGGGGGTTCCTGAAGCTTTCTTT
.	TRBV2	TRBJ2-7	.	CASSGRGQSYEQYF	TGTGCCAGCAGTGGCCGGGGACAATCCTACGAGCAGTACTTC
TRBD1	TRBV28	TRBJ2-5	.	CASGDRDWQTQYF	TGTGCCAGCGGTGACAGGGATTGGCAGACCCAGTACTTC
.	TRBV3-1/TRBV3-2	TRBJ2-5	.	CASSHARGRETQYF	TGTGCCAGCAGCCACGCCCGGGGGCGAGAGACCCAGTACTTC
.	TRBV28	TRBJ2-1	.	CASSSGFRVSYNEQFF	TGTGCCAGCAGTTCGGGTTTCAGGGTCTCCTACAATGAGCAGTTCTTC
TRBD2	TRBV19	TRBJ2-2	.	CASVGLAGGIGELFF	TGTGCCAGTGTGGGACTAGCGGGAGGGATCGGGGAGCTGTTTTTT